One and the same sample provided the 14 T cell receptor beta chains below, sequenced in a study of OX40 agonist ivuxolimab in advanced cancers. The assay was immunoSEQ multiplex PCR, and TCRdb's table has in-frame clones only and misses some. The sample lists tens of thousands of clones; about 86% were seen once. The sequencing here drew on CD4+ or CD8+ T cells sorted from blood, taken in a trial of the OX40 agonist ivuxolimab. The source is an adult with an advanced solid tumor such as melanoma, head and neck, liver or kidney cancer.

This clone was seen just once. The gene calls are TRBV6-5 and TRBJ2-2; 9 positions agree with TRBD1. The germline gives CDR1 MNHEY, CDR2 SVGAGI. The CDR3 covers 16 residues. The ends lost 2 bases at V and 4 bases at J; junction bases unmatched: 5. Here the CDR3 DNA reads TGTGCCAGCAGTTACGTCGGGACAGGGTTCACCGGGGAGCTGTTTTTT. This encodes CASSYVGTGFTGELFF.

The chain uses TRBV21-1 and TRBJ2-5. TRBV21-1 is deemed a pseudogene. This CDR3 has 14 amino acids. CDR3 nucleotide sequence: TGTGCCAGCAGCAAATCCCCCCACCTGGAGACCCAGTACTTC. Translation: CASSKSPHLETQYF.

The chain combines TRBV11-3 with TRBJ2-1; 9 bases align to TRBD2. The ends lost 5 bases at V and 4 bases at J; junction bases unmatched: 18. The CDR3 covers 19 residues. Germline V gene lookup returns CDR1 SGHNT and CDR2 YENEEA. The CDR3, as DNA: TGTGCCAGCAGCGTTAGCGGGAGTCTCTGGGGGAACGAATACAATGAGCAGTTCTTC. Protein sequence: CASSVSGSLWGNEYNEQFF.

The gene calls are TRBV19 and TRBJ2-1; D remains ambiguous. The CDR3 runs to 16 residues. Germline V gene data show CDR1 as LNHDA and CDR2 as SQIVND (reference sequence). Trimming removed 7 bases from V and 2 bases from J, with 18 bases in between. CDR3: CASTVTFDMTYNEQFF. In nucleotides, the CDR3 is TGTGCCAGTACGGTGACCTTTGACATGACCTACAATGAGCAGTTCTTC.

This clone appeared a few times. CDR3: CASSIQETQYF. The CDR3 region has the DNA TGCGCCAGCAGCATCCAAGAGACCCAGTACTTC. This chain joins TRBV5-1 and TRBJ2-5, with D uncertain. The CDR3 is made up of 11 amino acids. Germline CDR1 and CDR2: SGHRS and YFSETQ. V was trimmed by 4 bases and J by 1 base, leaving 2 bases between them.

This chain joins TRBV2 and TRBJ1-2, with D maybe TRBD1 (5 bases). The CDR3 consists of 15 residues. Trimming took off 0 bases at V and 8 bases at J, with 16 bases between the two ends. Germline CDR1 SNHLY, CDR2 FYNNEI. The CDR3 sequence is CASSEAGRVLGGYTF. CDR3 in DNA: TGTGCCAGCAGTGAAGCGGGGCGGGTTTTGGGAGGCTACACCTTC.

This clone was seen a handful of times. This rearrangement joins TRBV2 to TRBJ2-3; D may be TRBD1 or TRBD2 (5 bases each). This CDR3 has 16 amino acids. In germline, CDR1 is SNHLY, CDR2 FYNNEI. The V gene lost 6 bases and the J gene lost 6 bases, with 22 bases spanning the gap. CDR3 nucleotides: TGTGCCAGCAGGGCCAGTGGGACCGACCAGCGGGATACGCAGTATTTT. Translated: CASRASGTDQRDTQYF. Using reference TRBV2 and TRBJ2-3 for the parts outside the CDR3, the full variable domain is EPEVTQTPSHQVTQMGQEVILRCVPISNHLYFYWYRQILGQKVEFLVSFYNNEISEKSEIFDDQFSVERPDGSNFTLKIRSTKLEDSAMYFCASRASGTDQRDTQYFGPGTRLTVL.

The rearrangement uses TRBV5-1 and TRBJ2-5, with D perhaps assigned TRBD1 or TRBD2 (5 bases each). The CDR3 length is 17 residues. The V end lost 5 bases, the J end lost 0 bases, and 20 bases lay between the germline ends. CDR1 is SGHRS and CDR2 is YFSETQ in the germline V gene. The CDR3 DNA reads TGCGCCAGCAGGGACGGGGCGAGGTCCCTGTACCAAGAGACCCAGTACTTC. Encoded protein: CASRDGARSLYQETQYF.

The chain is built from TRBV4-2 and TRBJ2-1; TRBD2 matches 8 bases. V was pared by 1 base and J by 6 bases, with 11 bases of the junction left unmatched. The CDR3 has 17 residues. Germline V lookup: CDR1 LGHNA, CDR2 YNFKEQ. The CDR3 nucleotides read TGTGCCAGCAGCCAAGTCGGGAGGGGCTTAGAGGGCAATGAGCAGTTCTTC. Protein sequence: CASSQVGRGLEGNEQFF.

The chain combines TRBV28 with TRBJ2-1; TRBD2 matches 13 bases. Germline V lookup: CDR1 MDHEN, CDR2 SYDVKM. This CDR3 is built from 15 residues. Trimming cost V 5 bases and J 7 bases; bases outside gene matches: 5. The CDR3 sequence: CASSRTSGGRNEQFF. The CDR3 nucleotides are TGTGCCAGCAGTCGGACTAGCGGGGGCCGGAATGAGCAGTTCTTC.

The V gene is TRBV30, the J gene TRBJ1-2; D possibly corresponds to TRBD1 (5 bases). Germline V gene data show CDR1 as GTSNPN and CDR2 as SVGIG (reference sequence). The CDR3 is 15 residues long. Between the trimmed V and J ends, which lost 1 base and 5 bases, there was a span of 17 bases. The CDR3 bases are TGTGCCTGGAGTGAATTTTGGGGCGGGTCATATGGCTACACCTTC. It yields the protein CAWSEFWGGSYGYTF.

The chain is built from TRBV27 and TRBJ1-1; no definite D call. The CDR3 length is 13 residues. V shed 3 bases and J shed 7 bases, with 12 bases lying between them. Per germline, CDR1 MNHEY and CDR2 SMNVEV (reference sequence). CDR3 amino acids: CASSFSYLGEAFF. DNA of the CDR3: TGTGCCAGCAGTTTCTCTTATTTGGGTGAAGCTTTCTTT.

This chain connects TRBV5-5 to TRBJ1-2; 9 bases match TRBD1. V was clipped by 4 bases and J by 8 bases; unmatched bases: 6. Germline V lookup: CDR1 SGHKS, CDR2 YYEKEE (reference sequence). The CDR3 loop spans 13 amino acids. As DNA, the CDR3 is TGTGCCAGCAGCCCTCACAGGGGGCAGGGCTACACCTTC. Translating gives CASSPHRGQGYTF. The entire variable domain, with the rest obtained from reference TRBV5-5 and TRBJ1-2, is as follows: DAGVTQSPTHLIKTRGQQVTLRCSPISGHKSVSWYQQVLGQGPQFIFQYYEKEERGRGNFPDRFSARQFPNYSSELNVNALLLGDSALYLCASSPHRGQGYTFGSGTRLTVV.

The CDR3 reads CASSFRTGTNYGYTF. The CDR3 region has the DNA TGTGCCAGCAGCTTTCGGACAGGGACTAACTATGGCTACACCTTC. The chain joins TRBV7-2 to TRBJ1-2; 8 nucleotides align to TRBD1. J was trimmed by 0 bases and V by 3 bases; bases with no gene match: 3. The length of the CDR3 is 15 residues. CDR1 is SGHTA and CDR2 is FQGNSA in the germline V gene.